These 8 T cell receptor beta chains share one sample of origin, sequenced in a study of patients and donors after allogeneic stem cell transplantation. Via MiXCR, TCRdb re-called the RT-PCR reads, giving one row per CDR3 protein. This sample has about 110,000 distinct CDR3 sequences; around 36% occur once, and the top ten carry under 30%. Material for sequencing was blood, either unsorted or a sorted T cell fraction (not recorded which). The receptors shown here come from a human donor who was either an allogeneic HSCT recipient or a stem cell or donor lymphocyte infusion donor (not recorded which). It is not recorded whose cells these are; they may come from a transplant donor.

This clonotype was detected ten times or more. V and J are TRBV5-6 and TRBJ1-5, with D hard to call. V was clipped by 0 bases and J by 4 bases, with 8 bases between them. The germline V gene encodes CDR1 SGHDT and CDR2 YYEEEE. The length of the CDR3 is 14 residues. CDR3 sequence: CASSLARVNQPQHF. As DNA, the CDR3 is TGTGCCAGCAGCTTGGCTCGAGTAAATCAGCCCCAGCATTTT.

V and J are TRBV5-1 and TRBJ2-7; no firm D call. CDR1 and CDR2 from the germline V gene are SGHRS and YFSETQ. The CDR3 loop spans 14 amino acids. With 0 bases removed from V and 3 bases from J, the gap between germline ends came to 10 bases. The CDR3 nucleotides read TGCGCCAGCAGCTTGGGATTACGGCTCTACGAGCAGTACTTC. Its protein is CASSLGLRLYEQYF.

This chain uses TRBV4-3 with TRBJ2-3, with 8 bases that match TRBD1. Germline trimming cut 0 bases from V and 5 bases from J; bases unmatched to any gene: 16. There are 19 residues in the CDR3. Germline-derived CDR1 and CDR2 are LGHNA and YSLEER. In nucleotides, the CDR3 is TGCGCCAGCAGCCAAGATTGGGTACGACAGGGGTTAGTTGAAGATACGCAGTATTTT. Its protein product is CASSQDWVRQGLVEDTQYF.

This clonotype was recorded a few times. The CDR3 nucleotides read TGTGCCAGCTCGAACTGGGATACGCAGTATTTT. Encoded protein: CASSNWDTQYF. The rearrangement uses TRBV6-2 or TRBV6-3 and TRBJ2-3, with D uncertain. The CDR3 is 11 amino acids. CDR1 and CDR2 (germline): MNHEY, SVGEGT. Trimming took off 8 bases at V and 6 bases at J, with 9 bases between the two ends.

This sequence joins TRBV4-3 and TRBJ2-1; maybe TRBD1 (5 bases). V was trimmed by 4 bases and J by 0 bases, leaving 16 bases between them. The CDR3 sequence is 17 residues long. Germline V gene lookup returns CDR1 LGHNA and CDR2 YSLEER. The CDR3 protein is CASSPRRGQSSYNEQFF. CDR3 DNA: TGCGCCAGCAGCCCCCGTAGGGGTCAGAGCTCCTACAATGAGCAGTTCTTC.

This clonotype was observed a few times. The chain is built from TRBV11-2 and TRBJ1-2; D is unresolved. Trimming cost V 2 bases and J 4 bases, with 5 bases left between them. The CDR3 extends over 12 amino acids. In germline, CDR1 is SGHAT, CDR2 FQNNGV. Written as DNA, the CDR3 is TGTGCCAGCAGCTTATCCGGCTATGGCTACACCTTC. It yields the protein CASSLSGYGYTF.

CDR3 in DNA: TGTGCCAGCAGTTGGGGTTTGAGGGAGCAGTACTTC. Translation: CASSWGLREQYF. V gene TRBV28 combines with J gene TRBJ2-7, with D unclear. The germline gives CDR1 MDHEN, CDR2 SYDVKM. Trimming left V 4 bases short and J 7 bases short, with 11 bases between. CDR3 size: 12 residues.

The genes are TRBV20-1 and TRBJ1-6; a weak D match, TRBD1 (6 bases). The CDR3 contains 13 residues. V shed 4 bases and J shed 7 bases, with 11 bases lying between them. Germline assignment: CDR1 DFQATT and CDR2 SNEGSKA (reference sequence). The CDR3 DNA sequence: TGCAGTGCTACCCGGGACACAAATTCACCCCTCCACTTT. Protein product: CSATRDTNSPLHF.